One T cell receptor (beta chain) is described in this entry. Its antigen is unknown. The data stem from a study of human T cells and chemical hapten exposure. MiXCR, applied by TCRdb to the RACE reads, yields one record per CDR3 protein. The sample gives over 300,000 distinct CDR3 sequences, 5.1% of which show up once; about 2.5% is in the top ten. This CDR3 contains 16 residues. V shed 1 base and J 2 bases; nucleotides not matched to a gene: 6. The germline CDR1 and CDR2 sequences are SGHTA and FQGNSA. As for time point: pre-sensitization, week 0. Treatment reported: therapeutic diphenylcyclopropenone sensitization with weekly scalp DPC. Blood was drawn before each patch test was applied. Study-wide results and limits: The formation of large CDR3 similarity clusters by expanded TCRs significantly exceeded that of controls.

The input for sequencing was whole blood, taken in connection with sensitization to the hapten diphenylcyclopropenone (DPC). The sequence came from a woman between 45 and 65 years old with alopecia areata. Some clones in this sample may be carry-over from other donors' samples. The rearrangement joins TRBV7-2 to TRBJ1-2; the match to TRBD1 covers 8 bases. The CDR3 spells CASSLVSAGGNYGYTF. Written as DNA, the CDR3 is TGTGCCAGCAGCTTAGTAAGCGCAGGGGGCAACTATGGCTACACCTTC.